These 18 T cell receptor beta chains share one sample of origin, sequenced in a study of blood T cell repertoires in COVID-19. Assay used: immunoSEQ multiplex PCR; TCRdb lists only in-frame clones, some missing. The repertoire holds approximately 300,000 clones, with 86% as singletons. Input material: PBMCs or T cells enriched from blood (not recorded which). These receptors were taken from a woman between 18 and 30 years old who had recovered from COVID-19.

The chain couples TRBV13 to TRBJ1-1; 8 bases match TRBD1. With 6 bases clipped from V and 3 bases from J, the junction kept 9 bases outside the gene matches. The germline V gene encodes CDR1 PRHDT and CDR2 FYEKMQ (reference sequence). The CDR3 runs 15 residues. CDR3 sequence reads: CASRTTGGPYTEAFF. In DNA form, the CDR3 reads TGTGCCAGCAGGACCACAGGGGGGCCATACACTGAAGCTTTCTTT.

V is TRBV3-1 (or the pseudogene TRBV3-2) and J is TRBJ2-2; possible D gene TRBD2, 5 bases. Trimming removed 2 bases at V and 4 bases at J, with 14 bases between. Per germline, CDR1 LGHDT and CDR2 YNNKEL (reference sequence). The CDR3 length is 16 residues. The CDR3 protein is CASSQFLAGGTGELFF. CDR3 coding DNA: TGTGCCAGCAGCCAATTTTTGGCGGGCGGCACCGGGGAGCTGTTTTTT.

The chain employs TRBV5-4 and TRBJ2-7; tentative D call: TRBD2 (5 bases). This CDR3 is 12 amino acids long. Germline CDR1 and CDR2: SGHNT and YYREEE (reference sequence). Trimming removed 2 bases at V and 3 bases at J, with 6 bases between. CDR3 in DNA: TGTGCCAGCAGCTTCGGGGTCTACGAGCAGTACTTC. Translating gives CASSFGVYEQYF.

Regarding this clone: This same CDR3 is encoded by further DNA sequences in the sample. The chain has TRBV6-5 and TRBJ1-1; 9 nucleotides agree with TRBD1. The CDR3 has 16 amino acids. Trimming removed 0 bases from V and 2 bases from J; junction bases left unmatched: 4. From germline, CDR1 is MNHEY and CDR2 SVGAGI. Here the CDR3 reads CASSYSRTGANTEAFF. The CDR3 nucleotides are TGTGCCAGCAGTTACTCACGGACAGGGGCCAACACTGAAGCTTTCTTT.

This clone was seen a single time. V is TRBV7-9 and J is TRBJ1-4, with D possibly matching TRBD1 (5 bases). Deletions cut 3 bases from V and 5 bases from J, with 13 bases between. Germline CDR1 and CDR2: SEHNR and FQNEAQ (reference sequence). This CDR3 is built from 15 residues. CDR3 coding DNA: TGTGCCAGCAGCTTCGGAGGGGAAGTAAATGAAAAACTGTTTTTT. As protein: CASSFGGEVNEKLFF. The whole variable domain, remainder taken from reference TRBV7-9 and TRBJ1-4, is DTGVSQNPRHKITKRGQNVTFRCDPISEHNRLYWYRQTLGQGPEFLTYFQNEAQLEKSRLLSDRFSAERPKGSFSTLEIQRTEQGDSAMYLCASSFGGEVNEKLFFGSGTQLSVL.

The J gene is TRBJ2-7, the V gene TRBV30, with D tentatively TRBD1 (6 bases). V was shortened by 3 bases and J by 5 bases, with 23 bases between the two germline ends. The germline V gene has CDR1 GTSNPN and CDR2 SVGIG (reference sequence). CDR3 length: 16 amino acids. CDR3 sequence (DNA): TGTGCCTGGAGAGGAACAGGGACGTCGGGTTTCCACGAGCAGTACTTC. Translating gives CAWRGTGTSGFHEQYF.

This sequence joins TRBV30 and TRBJ1-2; no clear D gene. Deletions cut 5 bases from V and 11 bases from J, with 15 bases between. Per germline, CDR1 GTSNPN and CDR2 SVGIG (reference sequence). This CDR3 comprises 11 residues. CDR3 nucleotide sequence: TGTGCCTGGGGGTATCGTGAGGTGTACACCTTC. Amino acid sequence: CAWGYREVYTF. The variable domain in full, completed from reference TRBV30 and TRBJ1-2, reads SQTIHQWPATLVQPVGSPLSLECTVEGTSNPNLYWYRQAAGRGLQLLFYSVGIGQISSEVPQNLSASRPQDRQFILSSKKLLLSDSGFYLCAWGYREVYTFGSGTRLTVV.

The rearrangement links TRBV18 to TRBJ1-5; TRBD1 matches at 9 bases. The germline V gene has CDR1 KGHSH and CDR2 LQKENI. CDR3 length equals 15 residues. J lost 4 bases, V lost 5 bases, and 6 bases had no gene match. The CDR3 loop reads CASSTGQGGNQPQHF. In DNA, the CDR3 is TGTGCCAGCTCAACGGGACAGGGAGGTAATCAGCCCCAGCATTTT.

The genes are TRBV5-1 and TRBJ1-2; 7 nucleotides agree with TRBD1. This CDR3 comprises 14 residues. V gave up 5 bases and J gave up 4 bases; unmatched junction bases: 8. Germline CDR1 reads SGHRS; CDR2 reads YFSETQ. The CDR3 region is CASRVGTASYGYTF. The DNA for the CDR3 is TGCGCCAGCAGGGTCGGGACAGCTTCCTATGGCTACACCTTC.

The chain has TRBV5-1 and TRBJ1-3, with a weak D call TRBD1 (5 bases). Germline V gene lookup returns CDR1 SGHRS and CDR2 YFSETQ. This CDR3 has 17 amino acids. Trimming pared 4 bases from V and 3 bases from J, leaving 20 bases between. DNA of the CDR3: TGCGCCAGCAGCAGGACCACAGGTTTATTAAATGGAAACACCATATATTTT. It translates to CASSRTTGLLNGNTIYF.

This rearrangement joins TRBV28 to TRBJ1-3; 7 bases agree with TRBD1. Germline lookup yields CDR1 MDHEN and CDR2 SYDVKM. V lost 2 bases to trimming and J lost 0 bases; unmatched junction nucleotides: 10. The CDR3 runs 18 residues. Written as DNA, the CDR3 is TGTGCCAGCAGTTTAGCCTCGGGACAGCTGCCCTCTGGAAACACCATATATTTT. Amino acid sequence: CASSLASGQLPSGNTIYF.

V is TRBV2 and J is TRBJ1-5; D may be TRBD1 (6 bases). The CDR3 totals 13 residues. V lost 8 bases to trimming and J lost 7 bases, with 15 bases between them. Germline CDR1 and CDR2: SNHLY and FYNNEI. As DNA, the CDR3 is TGTGCCAGCTCAATACTACAGGGCCAGCCCCAGCATTTT. It translates to CASSILQGQPQHF.

The rearrangement uses TRBV30 and TRBJ1-2; 7 bases align to TRBD1. Germline values: CDR1 GTSNPN, CDR2 SVGIG (reference sequence). The J segment lost 6 bases and the V segment lost 5 bases, leaving 9 bases of the junction unmatched. This CDR3 is built from 13 residues. Written as DNA, the CDR3 is TGTGCCTGGGGAGAGGGGGCGATAGATGGCTACACCTTC. Translation: CAWGEGAIDGYTF.

The chain employs TRBV28 and TRBJ2-3, with a weak D call TRBD2 (5 bases). The CDR3 sequence is 12 residues long. The V end was cut by 3 bases, the J end by 14 bases, with 15 bases between. The germline V gene has CDR1 MDHEN and CDR2 SYDVKM. The CDR3, as DNA: TGTGCCAGCAGTTTTCCGGGCTTGGCGGGGTATTTT. It specifies CASSFPGLAGYF.

The chain links TRBV28 to TRBJ1-5; 10 bases map to TRBD1. V lost 6 bases and J lost 2; bases outside the gene matches: 4. Per the germline V gene, CDR1 is MDHEN and CDR2 is SYDVKM. The CDR3 spans 15 residues. CDR3 sequence: CASRQTGGGNQPQHF. As DNA, the CDR3 is TGTGCCAGCAGACAGACAGGGGGCGGCAATCAGCCCCAGCATTTT.

CDR3 in DNA: TGTGCCAGCAGCCAAGACGGGCTGAGGGACACCATATATTTT. Translated: CASSQDGLRDTIYF. This sequence joins TRBV4-2 and TRBJ1-3; the D is unclear. From germline, CDR1 is LGHNA and CDR2 YNFKEQ. The V gene lost 0 bases and the J gene lost 8 bases, with 11 bases spanning the gap. There are 14 residues in the CDR3.

CDR3 protein: CASSLSGEATEAFF. The DNA for the CDR3 is TGCGCCAGCAGCTTGTCAGGGGAAGCCACTGAAGCTTTCTTT. The J gene is TRBJ1-1, the V gene TRBV5-1, with D possibly being TRBD1 (6 bases). This CDR3 is 14 amino acids long. The germline V gene encodes CDR1 SGHRS and CDR2 YFSETQ. With 1 base removed from V and 4 bases from J, the gap between germline ends came to 11 bases.

The CDR3 bases are TGCAGTGCTAGTAGAGTTAGATACAATCAGCCCCAGCATTTT. Its protein is CSASRVRYNQPQHF. J is TRBJ1-5 and V is TRBV20-1; D not certain. Trimming took 3 bases from V and 3 from J, leaving 12 bases between them. Germline-derived CDR1 and CDR2 are DFQATT and SNEGSKA (reference sequence). CDR3 length: 14 amino acids.